These 24 T cell receptor beta chains came from one sample sequenced in a study of follicular helper T cells after annual influenza vaccination. The data were produced by immunoSEQ multiplex PCR, yet TCRdb's version contains in-frame clones alone and is incomplete. The table includes some 12,000 clones, about 80% detected once. Time point denoted: 2015-2016 season, pre-vaccination. The sequencing used CXCR5+ CD38- circulating T follicular helper cells from blood, collected on the day of influenza vaccination. Indicated subset: circulating Tfh, non-naive CD4+CXCR5+PD-1+ (ICOS+CD38+ or ICOS-CD38-). These receptors originate from an adult who received the influenza vaccine.

This rearrangement joins TRBV4-3 to TRBJ2-3, with 9 bases fitting TRBD2. The CDR3 contains 14 residues. CDR1 LGHNA and CDR2 YSLEER come from the germline V gene. V shed 6 bases and J 2 bases; nucleotides not matched to a gene: 3. For the CDR3, the DNA is TGCGCCAGCAGGCGCGGGGGGGACACAGATACGCAGTATTTT. Its protein is CASRRGGDTDTQYF.

This chain links TRBV7-2 with TRBJ2-2; D gene unclear. Trimming stripped 4 bases from V and 6 bases from J, with 15 bases between. CDR3 size: 15 residues. The germline gives CDR1 SGHTA, CDR2 FQGNSA. In nucleotides, the CDR3 is TGTGCCAGCAGCTCCCCCGTGAGCGACGCCGGGGAGCTGTTTTTT. This sequence encodes CASSSPVSDAGELFF.

The V gene is TRBV2, the J gene TRBJ2-1, with D perhaps TRBD1 or TRBD2 (6 bases each). This CDR3 spans 15 amino acids. V lost 3 bases and J 4 bases, leaving 13 bases between the germline ends. From germline, CDR1 is SNHLY and CDR2 FYNNEI. For the CDR3, the DNA is TGTGCCAGCAGTGAGAGGCGGGGACAATACAATGAGCAGTTCTTC. It encodes CASSERRGQYNEQFF.

The chain links TRBV18 to TRBJ1-3; D is possibly TRBD1 (5 bases). Germline loops: CDR1 KGHSH, CDR2 LQKENI. The ends were cut back, 2 bases at V and 0 bases at J, with 8 bases in the middle. This CDR3 spans 15 amino acids. This chain's CDR3 is CASSPTGVSGNTIYF. CDR3 sequence (DNA): TGTGCCAGCTCACCAACAGGAGTCTCTGGAAACACCATATATTTT.

The chain combines TRBV6-5 with TRBJ1-1; D unresolved. This CDR3 spans 13 amino acids. Germline CDR1 and CDR2: MNHEY and SVGAGI. V lost 2 bases to trimming and J lost 8 bases, with 12 bases between them. The CDR3 DNA is TGTGCCAGCAGTTACAGGGCCGCGCACGAAGCTTTCTTT. Translating it yields CASSYRAAHEAFF.

This clone was detected a few times. The chain is built from TRBV2 and TRBJ2-3; 9 nucleotides match TRBD2. CDR1 and CDR2 (germline): SNHLY, FYNNEI. V was pared by 5 bases and J by 7 bases, with 16 bases of the junction left unmatched. The CDR3 spans 17 residues. In nucleotides, the CDR3 is TGTGCCAGCAGTCCCCCCGGTTCCAGCGGGGGGCCTAATACGCAGTATTTT. Translation: CASSPPGSSGGPNTQYF.

The chain has TRBV14 and TRBJ2-1; 7 nucleotides line up with TRBD1. Germline trimming cut 0 bases from V and 15 bases from J; bases unmatched to any gene: 8. The germline gives CDR1 SGHDN, CDR2 FVKESK. CDR3 length: 13 amino acids. In DNA, the CDR3 is TGTGCCAGCAGCCAAGATTGGACAGGATCGCCGTTCTTC. This sequence encodes CASSQDWTGSPFF. The complete variable domain, with remaining parts taken from reference TRBV14 and TRBJ2-1, reads EAGVTQFPSHSVIEKGQTVTLRCDPISGHDNLYWYRRVMGKEIKFLLHFVKESKQDESGMPNNRFLAERTGGTYSTLKVQPAELEDSGVYFCASSQDWTGSPFFGPGTRLTVL.

J is TRBJ2-5 and V is TRBV27; tentative D call: TRBD1 (6 bases). V was trimmed by 5 bases and J by 1 base, leaving 17 bases between them. Germline V lookup: CDR1 MNHEY, CDR2 SMNVEV (reference sequence). The CDR3 has 16 amino acids. For the CDR3, the DNA is TGTGCCAGCAGTCCCCGGGGAAGGGGGAGCCAAGAGACCCAGTACTTC. Amino acids: CASSPRGRGSQETQYF.

This chain uses TRBV7-9 with TRBJ2-3, with TRBD2 identical over 8 bases. Trimming cost V 4 bases and J 1 base; bases outside gene matches: 7. The V gene's germline CDR1 is SEHNR and CDR2 FQNEAQ (reference sequence). The CDR3 loop spans 16 amino acids. CDR3 coding DNA: TGTGCCAGCAGCTCCACTACTAGCGGTCGCACAGATACGCAGTATTTT. This translates into CASSSTTSGRTDTQYF.

The genes are TRBV7-2 and TRBJ2-7; D uncertain. Trimming removed 11 bases from V and 4 bases from J, with 21 bases in between. This CDR3 spans 14 amino acids. Germline values: CDR1 SGHTA, CDR2 FQGNSA. The CDR3 is CAWAASGPEYEQYF. The CDR3 DNA sequence: TGTGCCTGGGCGGCTTCAGGCCCTGAATACGAGCAGTACTTC.

The gene calls are TRBV7-2 and TRBJ1-1; no clear D gene. V dropped 5 bases and J dropped 0 bases, with 10 bases sitting between them. The CDR3 loop spans 14 amino acids. The germline V gene has CDR1 SGHTA and CDR2 FQGNSA. Here the CDR3 reads CASSPGPLNTEAFF. CDR3 in DNA: TGTGCCAGCAGCCCCGGACCTCTGAACACTGAAGCTTTCTTT.

V is TRBV5-1 and J is TRBJ2-1; 10 nucleotides match TRBD2. The junction had 4 bases not matched to a gene; V was cut back by 1 base and J by 0 bases. The CDR3 covers 17 residues. Germline CDR1 SGHRS, CDR2 YFSETQ. The DNA for the CDR3 is TGCGCCAGCAGCTTGCCTAGCGGGGGCCCCTCCTACAATGAGCAGTTCTTC. Translating gives CASSLPSGGPSYNEQFF.

In this sample, this clone turned up once. The chain combines TRBV30 with TRBJ2-5; 7 bases match TRBD2. CDR1 GTSNPN and CDR2 SVGIG come from the germline V gene (reference sequence). The CDR3 is made up of 15 amino acids. V lost 0 bases and J lost 2; bases outside the gene matches: 6. The CDR3 here is CAWSVGLAEQETQYF. As DNA, the CDR3 is TGTGCCTGGAGTGTAGGGCTAGCGGAACAAGAGACCCAGTACTTC.

V and J are TRBV7-3 and TRBJ2-2, with D uncertain. The CDR3 is made up of 11 amino acids. The V and J ends lost 4 bases and 8 bases respectively, with 5 bases between them. CDR1 is SGHTA, CDR2 FQGTGA, per germline. The CDR3 DNA reads TGTGCCAGCAGCTCCGGGGGGGAGCTGTTTTTT. Translating it yields CASSSGGELFF.

V is TRBV7-3 and J is TRBJ1-6; 7 bases line up with TRBD1. Germline V lookup: CDR1 SGHTA, CDR2 FQGTGA. The trim removed 0 bases at V and 5 bases at J, leaving 1 base unmatched. The CDR3 spans 15 residues. CDR3 sequence reads: CASSLTGGDNSPLHF. CDR3 nucleotides: TGTGCCAGCAGCTTAACAGGGGGCGATAATTCACCCCTCCACTTT.

V and J are TRBV18 and TRBJ2-7, with a tentative D call TRBD2 (5 bases). The CDR3 length is 13 residues. Trimming left V 3 bases short and J 5 bases short, with 11 bases between. Per germline, CDR1 KGHSH and CDR2 LQKENI. The chain's CDR3 is CASSPPPGNEQYF. The CDR3 DNA follows: TGTGCCAGCTCACCCCCCCCGGGGAACGAGCAGTACTTC. The full variable domain, rest sourced from reference TRBV18 and TRBJ2-7, is NAGVMQNPRHLVRRRGQEARLRCSPMKGHSHVYWYRQLPEEGLKFMVYLQKENIIDESGMPKERFSAEFPKEGPSILRIQQVVRGDSAAYFCASSPPPGNEQYFGPGTRLTVT.

V and J are TRBV30 and TRBJ2-7; perhaps TRBD1 as D (6 bases). CDR1 GTSNPN and CDR2 SVGIG come from the germline V gene (reference sequence). The CDR3 totals 14 residues. V lost 0 bases and J lost 2, with 11 bases in between. The CDR3 spells CAWSVDRWAYEQYF. The CDR3 DNA sequence: TGTGCCTGGAGTGTAGACAGGTGGGCCTACGAGCAGTACTTC.

The chain recombines TRBV27 with TRBJ2-3; unclear D gene. V was cut by 5 bases and J by 0 bases, with 9 bases left in between. Per the germline V gene, CDR1 is MNHEY and CDR2 is SMNVEV (reference sequence). The CDR3 length is 14 residues. The CDR3 nucleotides read TGTGCCAGCAGTCGCCAGACCAGCACAGATACGCAGTATTTT. As protein: CASSRQTSTDTQYF.

This sequence joins TRBV18 and TRBJ1-2; D is undetermined. In germline, CDR1 is KGHSH, CDR2 LQKENI. V lost 3 bases and J lost 4, with 9 bases in between. The CDR3 is 13 amino acids. The DNA of the CDR3 is TGTGCCAGCTCACCGGACGGAACCTATGGCTACACCTTC. The encoded protein is CASSPDGTYGYTF.

The V and J genes are TRBV2 and TRBJ2-4, with 7 bases aligning to TRBD2. Germline assignment: CDR1 SNHLY and CDR2 FYNNEI. The CDR3 is 14 residues long. J was trimmed by 7 bases and V by 4 bases; bases with no gene match: 7. The CDR3 here is CASSGWGGMNIQYF. The CDR3 DNA reads TGTGCCAGCAGTGGCTGGGGGGGTATGAACATTCAGTACTTC.

This rearrangement joins TRBV5-1 to TRBJ2-3, with TRBD1 matching over 7 bases. Germline V gene lookup returns CDR1 SGHRS and CDR2 YFSETQ. V gave up 5 bases and J gave up 0 bases; unmatched junction bases: 3. This CDR3 region has 14 residues. CDR3 in DNA: TGCGCCAGCAGGCAGGGACAGAGCACAGATACGCAGTATTTT. Translation: CASRQGQSTDTQYF.

The chain combines TRBV7-8 with TRBJ2-3, with D uncertain. The CDR3 consists of 15 residues. V was pared by 5 bases and J by 4 bases, with 16 bases between. The V gene's germline CDR1 is SGHVS and CDR2 FQNEAQ. The CDR3 coding sequence is TGTGCCAGCAGCCTGGCAGCTCTTAGGGCAGATACGCAGTATTTT. Its translation: CASSLAALRADTQYF.

The chain recombines TRBV28 with TRBJ1-4; D unresolved. The CDR3 loop spans 11 amino acids. Trimming left V 5 bases short and J 5 bases short, with 3 bases between. Germline loops: CDR1 MDHEN, CDR2 SYDVKM. The CDR3 here is CASSKNEKLFF. The CDR3 DNA follows: TGTGCCAGCAGTAAAAATGAAAAACTGTTTTTT.

The genes are TRBV28 and TRBJ1-6; the D gene is possibly TRBD1 (5 bases). V lost 6 bases to trimming and J lost 2 bases, with 11 bases between them. This CDR3 spans 15 amino acids. Germline CDR1 MDHEN, CDR2 SYDVKM. CDR3 DNA sequence: TGTGCCAGCAGGTCAGGGTACCCCTATAATTCACCCCTCCACTTT. Its protein is CASRSGYPYNSPLHF.